The next 18 T cell receptor beta chains were all read from a single sample in a study of T cell responses to AZD1222 COVID-19 vaccine. The protocol was immunoSEQ multiplex PCR, while the TCRdb copy is restricted to in-frame clones and leaves out a portion. Of 87,000 or so clones listed, about 88% are singletons. Here the sequenced sample was peripheral blood, taken on day 0 of AZD1222 vaccination. These receptors were obtained from an adult in good health.

The rearrangement joins TRBV19 to TRBJ1-6; D is unresolved. Looked up from germline, CDR1 is LNHDA and CDR2 is SQIVND (reference sequence). There are 17 residues in the CDR3. V gave up 4 bases and J gave up 0 bases, with 13 bases separating them. For the CDR3, the DNA is TGTGCCAGTAGTAAAACCGTAGTAGGCTCCTATAATTCACCCCTCCACTTT. It specifies CASSKTVVGSYNSPLHF.

The gene calls are TRBV5-6 and TRBJ2-4, with 7 bases aligning to TRBD1. CDR1 is SGHDT and CDR2 is YYEEEE in the germline V gene. V gave up 3 bases and J gave up 2 bases; unmatched junction bases: 5. This CDR3 comprises 15 residues. The CDR3 coding sequence is TGTGCCAGCAGCTCTACAGGGGTGACCAAAAACATTCAGTACTTC. It yields the protein CASSSTGVTKNIQYF.

The V gene is TRBV6-5, the J gene TRBJ2-2; 7 bases map to TRBD1. The J segment lost 2 bases and the V segment lost 8 bases, leaving 5 bases of the junction unmatched. The CDR3 contains 14 residues. From germline, CDR1 is MNHEY and CDR2 SVGAGI. CDR3 in amino acids: CASLRQGNTGELFF. DNA of the CDR3: TGTGCCAGCCTCCGACAGGGCAACACCGGGGAGCTGTTTTTT.

The V call is TRBV7-9, the J call TRBJ1-1, with TRBD1 matching 9 bases. Germline-derived CDR1 and CDR2 are SEHNR and FQNEAQ (reference sequence). V gave up 5 bases and J gave up 6 bases; unmatched junction bases: 7. There are 14 residues in the CDR3. CDR3 loop: CASSPRTGAPEAFF. In DNA, the CDR3 is TGTGCCAGCAGCCCAAGGACAGGGGCCCCTGAAGCTTTCTTT.

The rearrangement links TRBV24-1 to TRBJ2-2, with 7 bases matching TRBD1. CDR1 and CDR2 (germline): KGHDR, SFDVKD. The CDR3 runs to 16 residues. The J segment lost 5 bases and the V segment lost 5 bases, leaving 10 bases of the junction unmatched. CDR3 protein: CATSALLGGDTGELFF. In nucleotides, the CDR3 is TGTGCCACCAGTGCCCTTCTAGGGGGCGATACCGGGGAGCTGTTTTTT.

This sequence joins TRBV14 and TRBJ2-3, with D unclear. CDR3 length equals 15 residues. Germline lookup yields CDR1 SGHDN and CDR2 FVKESK. With 5 bases removed from V and 2 bases from J, the gap between germline ends came to 14 bases. The CDR3 loop reads CASSGGIVHTDTQYF. In nucleotides, the CDR3 is TGTGCCAGCAGCGGTGGGATTGTACACACAGATACGCAGTATTTT.

The V gene is TRBV6-5, the J gene TRBJ1-5; tentative D call: TRBD1 (6 bases). V was pared by 7 bases and J by 1 base, with 14 bases between. The CDR3 is made up of 15 amino acids. Germline V gene data show CDR1 as MNHEY and CDR2 as SVGAGI. The CDR3 loop is CASTKGGGSNQPQHF. The CDR3 bases are TGTGCCAGCACCAAGGGGGGAGGAAGCAATCAGCCCCAGCATTTT.

The rearrangement uses TRBV19 and TRBJ2-5; D is undetermined. The CDR3 sequence is 14 residues long. CDR1 is LNHDA, CDR2 SQIVND, per germline (reference sequence). Deletions cut 0 bases from V and 3 bases from J, with 8 bases between. The CDR3 is CASSIEWPEETQYF. CDR3 nucleotides: TGTGCCAGTAGTATAGAGTGGCCAGAAGAGACCCAGTACTTC.

The chain carries TRBV19 and TRBJ1-3; no firm D call. Germline V gene data show CDR1 as LNHDA and CDR2 as SQIVND (reference sequence). Trimming removed 4 bases at V and 0 bases at J, with 13 bases between. This CDR3 has 16 amino acids. The CDR3 protein is CASSNSFGNSGNTIYF. The CDR3 coding sequence is TGTGCCAGTAGTAATAGCTTCGGCAACTCTGGAAACACCATATATTTT.

This rearrangement joins TRBV16 to TRBJ1-2; tentative D call: TRBD1 (6 bases). This CDR3 comprises 14 residues. The germline gives CDR1 KGHSY, CDR2 FQNENV. V shed 0 bases and J shed 3 bases, with 8 bases lying between them. The CDR3 nucleotides read TGTGCCAGCAGCCAATCCCCAGGGGACTATGGCTACACCTTC. Translating it yields CASSQSPGDYGYTF.

The chain employs TRBV7-8 and TRBJ2-2; TRBD2 matches at 12 bases. Germline trimming cut 1 base from V and 7 bases from J; bases unmatched to any gene: 4. The CDR3 consists of 16 residues. Looked up from germline, CDR1 is SGHVS and CDR2 is FQNEAQ. The CDR3 loop is CASSLVLAGGIGELFF. In nucleotides, the CDR3 is TGTGCCAGCAGCTTAGTTCTAGCGGGGGGGATCGGGGAGCTGTTTTTT. The full variable domain, in which reference TRBV7-8 and TRBJ2-2 provide the parts outside the CDR3, is GAGVSQSPRYKVAKRGQDVALRCDPISGHVSLFWYQQALGQGPEFLTYFQNEAQLDKSGLPSDRFFAERPEGSVSTLKIQRTQQEDSAVYLCASSLVLAGGIGELFFGEGSRLTVL.

This rearrangement joins TRBV27 to TRBJ1-1; D might be TRBD1 (6 bases). Germline V gene data show CDR1 as MNHEY and CDR2 as SMNVEV (reference sequence). Trimming pared 2 bases from V and 2 bases from J, leaving 15 bases between. The CDR3 sequence is 16 residues long. As DNA, the CDR3 is TGTGCCAGCAGTTTAGGCGCAGGGGAGGTCAACACTGAAGCTTTCTTT. Its protein is CASSLGAGEVNTEAFF.

The V call is TRBV15, the J call TRBJ2-7; 7 positions match TRBD2. J was trimmed by 0 bases and V by 3 bases; bases with no gene match: 5. The CDR3 covers 15 residues. The germline V gene encodes CDR1 LNHNV and CDR2 YYDKDF (reference sequence). The CDR3 DNA reads TGTGCCACCAGCAGGGAGACTAGCAGCTCCTACGAGCAGTACTTC. It yields the protein CATSRETSSSYEQYF.

The V gene is TRBV28, the J gene TRBJ2-3; D uncertain. With 5 bases removed from V and 5 bases from J, the gap between germline ends came to 5 bases. The CDR3 contains 11 residues. The V gene's germline CDR1 is MDHEN and CDR2 SYDVKM. CDR3 coding DNA: TGTGCCAGCAGTCCCAGAGATACGCAGTATTTT. Residues: CASSPRDTQYF.

The V gene is TRBV6-4, the J gene TRBJ1-2, with D possibly matching TRBD1 (6 bases). The CDR3 is 16 residues long. V lost 2 bases to trimming and J lost 6 bases, with 19 bases between them. Germline CDR1 is MRHNA and CDR2 is SNTAGT. The CDR3 DNA reads TGTGCCAGCAGTGACGGTAACAGGGTCGGGCTTGATGGCTACACCTTC. Translated: CASSDGNRVGLDGYTF.

The chain is built from TRBV5-1 and TRBJ1-1; possibly TRBD1 for D (5 bases). There are 13 residues in the CDR3. V was clipped by 4 bases and J by 7 bases, with 14 bases between them. Germline V gene lookup returns CDR1 SGHRS and CDR2 YFSETQ. The CDR3 sequence is CASSGGTAGEAFF. DNA of the CDR3: TGCGCCAGCAGCGGAGGGACCGCGGGTGAAGCTTTCTTT.

The rearrangement links TRBV6-5 to TRBJ1-6, with a tentative D call TRBD1 (5 bases). The CDR3 is 15 residues long. Germline CDR1 reads MNHEY; CDR2 reads SVGAGI. Trimming pared 7 bases from V and 5 bases from J, leaving 15 bases between. CDR3 DNA: TGTGCCAGCACCGCCCGTGGGACCCATAATTCACCCCTCCACTTT. Translation: CASTARGTHNSPLHF.

CDR3 sequence reads: CASSLAQESNTIYF. CDR3 sequence (DNA): TGCGCCAGCAGCTTGGCACAGGAAAGTAACACCATATATTTT. V is TRBV5-1 and J is TRBJ1-3; D is possibly TRBD1 (5 bases). CDR3 length equals 14 residues. Trimming shortened V by 0 bases and J by 7 bases, and 11 bases separated the two germline ends. CDR1 is SGHRS and CDR2 is YFSETQ in the germline V gene.